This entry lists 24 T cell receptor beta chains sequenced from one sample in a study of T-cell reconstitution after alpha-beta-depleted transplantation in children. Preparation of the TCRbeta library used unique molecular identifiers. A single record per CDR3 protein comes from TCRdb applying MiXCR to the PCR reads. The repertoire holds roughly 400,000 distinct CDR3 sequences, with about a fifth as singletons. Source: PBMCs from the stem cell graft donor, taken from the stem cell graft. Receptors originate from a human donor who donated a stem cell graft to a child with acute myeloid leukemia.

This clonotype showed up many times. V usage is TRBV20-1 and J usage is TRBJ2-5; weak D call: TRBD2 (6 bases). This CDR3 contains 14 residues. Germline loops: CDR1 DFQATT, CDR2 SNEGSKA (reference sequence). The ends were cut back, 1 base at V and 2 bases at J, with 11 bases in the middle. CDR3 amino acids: CSARGGAEQETQYF. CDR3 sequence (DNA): TGCAGTGCTAGAGGCGGGGCAGAACAAGAGACCCAGTACTTC.

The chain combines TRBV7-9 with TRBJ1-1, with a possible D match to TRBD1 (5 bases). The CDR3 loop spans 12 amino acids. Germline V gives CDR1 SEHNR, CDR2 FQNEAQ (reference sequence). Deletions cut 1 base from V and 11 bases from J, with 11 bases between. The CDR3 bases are TGTGCCAGCAGCTTAGATCCGGGGCCGGCTTTCTTT. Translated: CASSLDPGPAFF.

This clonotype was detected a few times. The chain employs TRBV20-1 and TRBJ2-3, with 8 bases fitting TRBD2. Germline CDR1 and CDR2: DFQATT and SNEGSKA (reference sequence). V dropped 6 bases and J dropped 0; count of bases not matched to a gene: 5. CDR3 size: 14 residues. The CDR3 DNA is TGCAGTGCAAAGCGGGGGACTAGCACAGATACGCAGTATTTT. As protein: CSAKRGTSTDTQYF.

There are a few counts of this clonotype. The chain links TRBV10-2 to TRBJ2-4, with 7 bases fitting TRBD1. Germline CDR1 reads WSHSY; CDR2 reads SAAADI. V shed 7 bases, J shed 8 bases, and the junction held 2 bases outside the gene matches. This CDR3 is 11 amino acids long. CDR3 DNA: TGCGCCAGCACTCAGGGGGACATTCAGTACTTC. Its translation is CASTQGDIQYF.

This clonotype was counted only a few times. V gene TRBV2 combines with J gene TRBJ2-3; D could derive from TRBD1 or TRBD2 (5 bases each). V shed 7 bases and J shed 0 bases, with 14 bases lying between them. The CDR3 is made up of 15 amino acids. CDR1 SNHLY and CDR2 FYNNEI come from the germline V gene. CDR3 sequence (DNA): TGTGCCAGCACCATGGGGACCGCTAGCACAGATACGCAGTATTTT. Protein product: CASTMGTASTDTQYF.

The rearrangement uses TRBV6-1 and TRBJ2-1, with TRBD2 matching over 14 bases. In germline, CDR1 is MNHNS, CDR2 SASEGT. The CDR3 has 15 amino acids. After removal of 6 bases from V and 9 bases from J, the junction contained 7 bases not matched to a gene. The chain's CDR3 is CASSHGLAGGSEQFF. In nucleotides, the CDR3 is TGTGCCAGCAGCCACGGACTAGCGGGAGGTAGTGAGCAGTTCTTC.

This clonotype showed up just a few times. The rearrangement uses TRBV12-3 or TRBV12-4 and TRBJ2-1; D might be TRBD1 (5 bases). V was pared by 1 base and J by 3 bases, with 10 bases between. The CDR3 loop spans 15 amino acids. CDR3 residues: CASSLGYRIYNEQFF. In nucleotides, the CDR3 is TGTGCCAGCAGTTTAGGTTACAGGATCTACAATGAGCAGTTCTTC.

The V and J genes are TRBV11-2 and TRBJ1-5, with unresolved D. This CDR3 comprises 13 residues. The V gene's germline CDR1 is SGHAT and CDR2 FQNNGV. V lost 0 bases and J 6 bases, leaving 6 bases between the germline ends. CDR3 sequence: CASSLEPGQPQHF. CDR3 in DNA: TGTGCCAGCAGCTTAGAACCGGGTCAGCCCCAGCATTTT. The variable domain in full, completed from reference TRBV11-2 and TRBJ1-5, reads EAGVAQSPRYKIIEKRQSVAFWCNPISGHATLYWYQQILGQGPKLLIQFQNNGVVDDSQLPKDRFSAERLKGVDSTLKIQPAKLEDSAVYLCASSLEPGQPQHFGDGTRLSIL.

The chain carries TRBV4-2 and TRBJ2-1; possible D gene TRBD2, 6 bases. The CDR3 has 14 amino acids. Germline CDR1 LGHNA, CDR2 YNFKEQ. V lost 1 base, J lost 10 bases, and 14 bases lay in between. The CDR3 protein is CASSQAPGVNEQFF. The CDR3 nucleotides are TGTGCCAGCAGCCAAGCCCCGGGAGTAAACGAGCAGTTCTTC.

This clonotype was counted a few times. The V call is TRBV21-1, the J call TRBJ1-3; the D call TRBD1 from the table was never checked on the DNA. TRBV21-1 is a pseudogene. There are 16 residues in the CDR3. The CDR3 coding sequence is TGTGCCAGCACCCCGAGGGTACGGGACTCTGGAAACACCATATATTTT. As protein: CASTPRVRDSGNTIYF.

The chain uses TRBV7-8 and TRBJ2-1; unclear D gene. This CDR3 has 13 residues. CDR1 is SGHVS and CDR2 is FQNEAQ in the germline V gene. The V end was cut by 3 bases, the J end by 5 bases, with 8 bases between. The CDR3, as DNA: TGTGCCAGCAGCTTTAACATCGACAATGAGCAGTTCTTC. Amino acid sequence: CASSFNIDNEQFF. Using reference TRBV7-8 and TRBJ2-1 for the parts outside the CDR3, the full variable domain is GAGVSQSPRYKVAKRGQDVALRCDPISGHVSLFWYQQALGQGPEFLTYFQNEAQLDKSGLPSDRFFAERPEGSVSTLKIQRTQQEDSAVYLCASSFNIDNEQFFGPGTRLTVL.

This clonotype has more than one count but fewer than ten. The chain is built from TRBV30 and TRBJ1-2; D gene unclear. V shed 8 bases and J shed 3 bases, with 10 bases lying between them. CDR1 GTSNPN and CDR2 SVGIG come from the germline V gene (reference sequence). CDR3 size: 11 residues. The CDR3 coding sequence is TGTGCCGCAGGCGGGGACTATGGCTACACCTTC. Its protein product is CAAGGDYGYTF.

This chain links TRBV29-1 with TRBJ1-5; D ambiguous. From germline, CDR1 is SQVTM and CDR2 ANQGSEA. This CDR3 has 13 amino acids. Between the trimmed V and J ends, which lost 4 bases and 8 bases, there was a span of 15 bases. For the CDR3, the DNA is TGCAGCGTTGCCGCCTGGGAGGGTGAGCCCCAGCATTTT. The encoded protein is CSVAAWEGEPQHF.

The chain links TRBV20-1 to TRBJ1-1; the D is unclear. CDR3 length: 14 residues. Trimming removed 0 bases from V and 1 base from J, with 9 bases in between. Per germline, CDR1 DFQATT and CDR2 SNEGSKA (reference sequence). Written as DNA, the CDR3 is TGCAGTGCTAGAGATCCCTTTACGAACACTGAAGCTTTCTTT. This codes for CSARDPFTNTEAFF.

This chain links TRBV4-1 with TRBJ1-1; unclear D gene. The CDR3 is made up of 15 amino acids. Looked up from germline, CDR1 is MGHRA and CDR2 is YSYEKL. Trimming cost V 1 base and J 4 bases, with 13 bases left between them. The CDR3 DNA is TGCGCCAGCAGCCAAGGCCGTCAGTCAGGCACTGAAGCTTTCTTT. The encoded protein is CASSQGRQSGTEAFF.

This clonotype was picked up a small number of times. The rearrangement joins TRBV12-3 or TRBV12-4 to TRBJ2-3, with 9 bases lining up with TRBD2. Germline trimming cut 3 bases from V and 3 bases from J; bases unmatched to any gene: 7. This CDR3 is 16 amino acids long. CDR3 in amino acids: CASSFLAAGGTDTQYF. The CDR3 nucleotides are TGTGCCAGCAGTTTTCTGGCAGCGGGAGGAACAGATACGCAGTATTTT.

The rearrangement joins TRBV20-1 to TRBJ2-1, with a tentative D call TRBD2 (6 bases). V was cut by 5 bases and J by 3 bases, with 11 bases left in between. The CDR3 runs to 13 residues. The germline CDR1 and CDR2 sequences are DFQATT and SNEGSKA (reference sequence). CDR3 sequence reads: CSAADYLYNEQFF. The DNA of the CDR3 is TGCAGTGCTGCGGACTACCTCTACAATGAGCAGTTCTTC.

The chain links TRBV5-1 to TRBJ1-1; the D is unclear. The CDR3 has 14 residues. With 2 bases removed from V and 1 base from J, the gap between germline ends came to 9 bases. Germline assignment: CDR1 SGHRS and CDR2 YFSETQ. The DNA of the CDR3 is TGCGCCAGCAGCTTAGACCCAGGGAACACTGAAGCTTTCTTT. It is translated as CASSLDPGNTEAFF.

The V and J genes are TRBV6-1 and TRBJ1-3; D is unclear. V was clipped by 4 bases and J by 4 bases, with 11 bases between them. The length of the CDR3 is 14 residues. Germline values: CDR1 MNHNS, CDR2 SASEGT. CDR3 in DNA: TGTGCCAGCAGTGTGGCAGGTGGAGGAAACACCATATATTTT. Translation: CASSVAGGGNTIYF.

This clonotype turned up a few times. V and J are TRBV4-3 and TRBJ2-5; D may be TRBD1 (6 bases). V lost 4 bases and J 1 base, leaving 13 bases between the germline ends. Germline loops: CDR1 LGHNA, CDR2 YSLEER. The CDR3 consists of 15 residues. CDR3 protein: CASSPMDSSQETQYF. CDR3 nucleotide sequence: TGCGCCAGCAGCCCGATGGACAGTAGCCAAGAGACCCAGTACTTC.

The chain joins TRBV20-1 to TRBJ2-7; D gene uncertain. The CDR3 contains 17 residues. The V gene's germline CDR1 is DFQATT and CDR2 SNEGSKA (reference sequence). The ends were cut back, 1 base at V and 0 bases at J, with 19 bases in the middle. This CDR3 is CSARGFRRNLDSYEQYF. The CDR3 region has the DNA TGCAGTGCTAGAGGTTTCAGGCGTAACCTAGACTCCTACGAGCAGTACTTC.

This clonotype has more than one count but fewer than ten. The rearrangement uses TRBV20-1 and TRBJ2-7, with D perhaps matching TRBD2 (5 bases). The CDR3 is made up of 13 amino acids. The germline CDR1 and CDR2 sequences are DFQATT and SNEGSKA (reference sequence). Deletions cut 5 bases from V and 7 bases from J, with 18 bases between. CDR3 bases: TGCAGTGCTGCGCCGGACTCGCCGTGGGAGCAGTACTTC. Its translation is CSAAPDSPWEQYF.

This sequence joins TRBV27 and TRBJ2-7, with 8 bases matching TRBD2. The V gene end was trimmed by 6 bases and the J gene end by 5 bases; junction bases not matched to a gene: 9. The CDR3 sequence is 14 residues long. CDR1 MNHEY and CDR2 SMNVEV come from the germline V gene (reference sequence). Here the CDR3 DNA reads TGTGCCAGCAGGGGGACCGGGACTAGGGACGAGCAGTACTTC. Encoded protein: CASRGTGTRDEQYF.

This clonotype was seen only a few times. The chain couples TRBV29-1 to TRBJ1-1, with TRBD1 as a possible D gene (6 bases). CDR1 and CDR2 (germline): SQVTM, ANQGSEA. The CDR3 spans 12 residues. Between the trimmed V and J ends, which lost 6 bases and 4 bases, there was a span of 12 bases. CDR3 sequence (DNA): TGCAGCGTCGGGGGGGGGCTCACTGAAGCTTTCTTT. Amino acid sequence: CSVGGGLTEAFF.